This TCR beta chain is from a study of T-cell reconstitution after alpha-beta-depleted transplantation in children. Points from the study as a whole: Surviving recipient T cells and thymic progenitors produced the high day-60 TCRbeta diversity seen in some patients.

Molecular barcoding with unique molecular identifiers was used for the TCRbeta library. TCRdb analysed the PCR reads with MiXCR anew, one entry per CDR3 protein. The sample includes some 180,000 distinct CDR3 sequences, approximately 6.9% seen only once; the top ten take around 5%. This clonotype was counted many times. Its specificity is unknown. V shed 2 bases, J shed 5 bases, and the junction held 6 bases outside the gene matches. The V gene's germline CDR1 is SGHNT and CDR2 YYREEE (reference sequence). This CDR3 region has 15 residues. This TCR came from a boy aged 2 to 10 with acute lymphoblastic leukemia, due to receive a stem cell transplant. The V call is TRBV5-4, the J call TRBJ2-1, with 8 bases aligning to TRBD2. The material sequenced was PBMCs, taken before TCRalphabeta/CD19-depleted stem cell transplant. The CDR3 DNA is TGTGCCAGCAGCTTCCCGGGACTAGTCAACAATGAGCAGTTCTTC. This codes for CASSFPGLVNNEQFF.